The rows below give T cell receptor beta chains drawn from one sample of a study of post-analysis software for immune sequencing data. TCRdb analysed the PCR reads with MiXCR anew, one entry per CDR3 protein. The table includes about half a million distinct CDR3 sequences, 45% detected once. The sample comprised blood. The receptors were gathered from a girl aged 5 to 17 with multiple sclerosis. The CDR3 runs from the conserved cysteine through the conserved F or W. The D gene is left open where the match is weak. Clone size is stated in some rows and not others, as once, few, many or a class when expanded.

clone size	D gene	J gene	V gene	CDR3 protein	CDR3 DNA
few	TRBD1	TRBJ1-1	TRBV29-1	CSAGQGIGNTEAFF	TGCAGCGCGGGACAGGGTATTGGGAACACTGAAGCTTTCTTT
once	TRBD2	TRBJ2-7	TRBV20-1	CSAWRENFYEQYF	TGCAGTGCCTGGCGGGAGAATTTCTACGAGCAGTACTTC
few	TRBD2	TRBJ2-3	TRBV20-1	CSAKLAVSTDTQYF	TGCAGTGCTAAACTAGCGGTTAGCACAGATACGCAGTATTTT
NA	TRBD1	TRBJ1-5	TRBV29-1	CSGGQGRNQPQHF	TGCAGCGGTGGACAGGGAAGGAATCAGCCCCAGCATTTT
NA	NA	TRBJ1-2	TRBV6-1	CASSEAGIPNYGYTF	TGTGCCAGCAGTGAAGCGGGGATCCCTAACTATGGCTACACCTTC
NA	NA	TRBJ2-7	TRBV28	CATYNHRAYEQYF	TGTGCCACCTACAACCACAGGGCCTACGAGCAGTACTTC
NA	TRBD2	TRBJ2-3	TRBV28	CASSSGTSGRIVDTQYF	TGTGCCAGCAGTTCCGGGACTAGCGGGAGAATTGTAGATACGCAGTATTTT
many	NA	TRBJ2-5	TRBV29-1	CSVSQVQETQYF	TGCAGCGTCTCACAGGTGCAAGAGACCCAGTACTTC
NA	TRBD2	TRBJ2-1	TRBV9	CASTAAGTSGPYNEQFF	TGTGCCAGCACCGCCGCCGGGACTAGCGGACCCTACAATGAGCAGTTCTTC
NA	TRBD2	TRBJ2-4	TRBV20-1	CSALTSGSGIQYF	TGCAGTGCTTTGACTAGCGGGAGCGGCATTCAGTACTTC
NA	TRBD2	TRBJ2-3	TRBV7-6	CASSLTPFRTRRAPQYF	TGTGCCAGCAGCTTAACGCCATTCCGGACTAGAAGGGCTCCGCAGTATTTT
few	NA	TRBJ2-7	TRBV9	CASSAQPFYEQYF	TGTGCCAGCAGCGCACAACCATTCTACGAGCAGTACTTC
few	TRBD1	TRBJ2-5	TRBV5-1	CASSLQGMIETQYF	TGCGCCAGCAGCTTACAGGGGATGATAGAGACCCAGTACTTC
NA	NA	TRBJ2-1	TRBV5-4	CASSLDSSGTYNEQFF	TGTGCCAGCAGCTTGGATAGTTCCGGGACATACAATGAGCAGTTCTTC
NA	NA	TRBJ2-1	TRBV10-2	CAFAQGAGGEQFF	TGCGCCTTTGCCCAGGGCGCCGGCGGTGAGCAGTTCTTC
NA	NA	TRBJ2-3	TRBV5-1	CASTELTDTQYF	TGCGCCAGCACCGAACTCACAGATACGCAGTATTTT
NA	NA	TRBJ1-1	TRBV6-1	CASSEQATVNTEAFF	TGTGCCAGCAGTGAACAGGCTACCGTGAACACTGAAGCTTTCTTT
few	TRBD1	TRBJ2-7	TRBV27	CASSRGTGGIYEQYF	TGTGCCAGCAGCCGTGGGACAGGGGGAATATACGAGCAGTACTTC
NA	NA	TRBJ2-1	TRBV11-2	CASSAAGGTYSYNEQFF	TGTGCCAGCAGCGCAGCTGGGGGGACTTACTCCTACAATGAGCAGTTCTTC
NA	NA	TRBJ2-5	TRBV21-1	CASSLNQYF	TGTGCCAGCAGCCTAAACCAGTACTTC
few	TRBD2	TRBJ2-5	TRBV7-9	CASSPVAGGCGEQYF	TGTGCCAGCAGCCCCGTAGCGGGAGGGTGTGGAGAGCAGTACTTC
once	TRBD2	TRBJ2-7	TRBV4-1	CASSKPGRDRNEQYF	TGCGCCAGCAGCAAGCCTGGGAGGGATCGGAACGAGCAGTACTTC
few	TRBD1	TRBJ2-3	TRBV29-1	CSADGRDSSTDTQYF	TGCAGCGCCGACGGCCGGGACAGTTCCACAGATACGCAGTATTTT
once	NA	TRBJ1-1	TRBV5-1	CASRSRDMREAFF	TGCGCCAGCAGGTCAAGGGACATGCGGGAAGCTTTCTTT
NA	NA	TRBJ2-5	TRBV12-3/TRBV12-4	CASRRGHQQETQYF	TGTGCCAGCAGGCGGGGACACCAGCAAGAGACCCAGTACTTC
few	TRBD2	TRBJ2-4	TRBV6-6	CASSYSISGRNIQYF	TGTGCCAGCAGTTACTCTATTAGCGGGAGGAACATTCAGTACTTC
few	TRBD2	TRBJ2-7	TRBV20-1	CSASLSGTSYEQYF	TGCAGTGCTAGTCTGAGCGGGACCTCCTACGAGCAGTACTTC
NA	NA	TRBJ2-3	TRBV10-2	CASSEGRGSDTQYF	TGCGCCAGCAGTGAGGGCAGGGGATCAGATACGCAGTATTTT
NA	NA	TRBJ1-2	TRBV29-1	CSATDQRDYGYTF	TGCAGCGCGACGGACCAGAGGGACTATGGCTACACCTTC
NA	NA	TRBJ2-7	TRBV21-1	CASITGTTYEQYF	TGTGCCAGCATAACCGGGACTACCTACGAGCAGTACTTC
NA	NA	TRBJ1-2	TRBV12-3/TRBV12-4	CASSRHGYTF	TGTGCCAGCAGTAGACATGGCTACACCTTC
NA	NA	TRBJ2-7	TRBV27	CASRFGYEQYF	TGTGCCAGCAGATTCGGATACGAGCAGTACTTC
NA	NA	TRBJ2-3	TRBV5-1	CASSLGTQRTDTQYF	TGCGCCAGCAGCTTGGGGACTCAACGCACAGATACGCAGTATTTT
NA	NA	TRBJ2-3	TRBV6-5	CASREMWGTDTQYF	TGTGCCAGCAGGGAAATGTGGGGCACAGATACGCAGTATTTT
few	NA	TRBJ2-7	TRBV6-2/TRBV6-3	CASKTGGASEQYF	TGTGCCAGCAAGACTGGGGGGGCCTCCGAGCAGTACTTC
NA	TRBD2	TRBJ2-4	TRBV10-3	CATQTSGSGLDIQYF	TGTGCCACTCAGACTAGCGGGAGCGGATTGGACATTCAGTACTTC
NA	NA	TRBJ1-4	TRBV20-1	CSARDGRGDEEKLFF	TGCAGTGCTAGAGATGGTAGAGGAGATGAGGAAAAACTGTTTTTT
NA	NA	TRBJ2-5	TRBV14	CASSQDRTQETQYF	TGTGCCAGCAGCCAAGATCGAACCCAAGAGACCCAGTACTTC
NA	TRBD1	TRBJ1-2	TRBV6-2/TRBV6-3	CASRSSDRVHDYTF	TGTGCCAGCAGGTCCTCCGACAGGGTCCATGACTACACCTTC
NA	NA	TRBJ2-3	TRBV7-8	CASRGGGSTDTQYF	TGTGCCAGCAGGGGCGGAGGGAGCACAGATACGCAGTATTTT
NA	NA	TRBJ2-5	TRBV12-3/TRBV12-4	CASSFPGQETQYF	TGTGCCAGCAGTTTTCCGGGGCAGGAGACCCAGTACTTC
NA	TRBD2	TRBJ2-1	TRBV5-1	CASSLTGEGRGEQFF	TGCGCCAGCAGCTTGACGGGGGAGGGCCGGGGTGAGCAGTTCTTC
NA	NA	TRBJ1-3	TRBV5-1	CASSPDSQSSGNTIYF	TGCGCCAGCAGCCCGGACAGCCAGAGCTCTGGAAACACCATATATTTT
NA	NA	TRBJ1-1	TRBV6-5	CASSSWGTFGSLTEAFF	TGTGCCAGCAGTTCCTGGGGGACGTTTGGGAGTTTGACTGAAGCTTTCTTT
NA	TRBD2	TRBJ2-5	TRBV5-1	CASSTGLAMYQETQYF	TGCGCCAGCAGCACGGGACTAGCGATGTACCAAGAGACCCAGTACTTC
NA	TRBD1	TRBJ1-6	TRBV18	CASSPPTGGIDNSPLHF	TGTGCCAGCTCACCCCCAACAGGGGGCATCGACAATTCACCCCTCCACTTT
once	TRBD2	TRBJ2-7	TRBV20-1	CSARDFGASGRLEQYF	TGCAGTGCTAGAGATTTCGGGGCTAGCGGGAGGCTCGAGCAGTACTTC